Shown below are 21 T cell receptor beta chains from a single sample sequenced in a study of naive and memory T cell subsets. An equimolar mix of two oligonucleotides served as the beta constant-region primer for TRBC1 and TRBC2. One entry per CDR3 protein results from TCRdb running MiXCR on the UMI-ligation and nested PCR reads. The sample consists of approximately 82,000 distinct CDR3 sequences, about 6.5% of them appearing once. The sequencing sample was made of central memory CD4+ T cells from blood. The receptors were sampled from a human donor in good health.

The rearrangement uses TRBV4-3 and TRBJ2-7; tentative D call: TRBD1 (6 bases). This CDR3 contains 16 residues. Deletions cut 0 bases from V and 0 bases from J, with 12 bases between. CDR1 and CDR2 from the germline V gene are LGHNA and YSLEER. The CDR3 nucleotides read TGCGCCAGCAGCCAAGATTATACAGGGATCTCCTACGAGCAGTACTTC. Protein: CASSQDYTGISYEQYF.

This clonotype was recorded many times. The CDR3, as DNA: TGTGCCAGCAGCGGAGTAGCGGGTACAGGGCAGTACTTC. The encoded protein is CASSGVAGTGQYF. V usage is TRBV3-1 and J usage is TRBJ2-7; 7 positions match TRBD2. The V segment lost 5 bases and the J segment 9 bases; nucleotides outside the gene matches: 10. This CDR3 spans 13 amino acids. Germline CDR1 reads LGHDT; CDR2 reads YNNKEL (reference sequence).

This clonotype was counted at least ten times. The gene calls are TRBV7-6 and TRBJ1-6; possible D gene TRBD1, 6 bases. The CDR3 is 13 amino acids. CDR1 SGHVS and CDR2 FNYEAQ come from the germline V gene. V lost 4 bases to trimming and J lost 8 bases, with 9 bases between them. CDR3 protein: CASSSRTDSPLHF. Here the CDR3 DNA reads TGTGCCAGCAGCTCCCGGACAGATTCACCCCTCCACTTT. Based on the CDR3 plus reference TRBV7-6 and TRBJ1-6, the full variable domain is GAGVSQSPRYKVTKRGQDVALRCDPISGHVSLYWYRQALGQGPEFLTYFNYEAQQDKSGLPNDRFSAERPEGSISTLTIQRTEQRDSAMYRCASSSRTDSPLHFGNGTRLTVT.

This clonotype was seen only a few times. The chain has TRBV4-1 and TRBJ1-6; D uncertain. V was shortened by 0 bases and J by 11 bases, with 5 bases between the two germline ends. CDR1 is MGHRA and CDR2 is YSYEKL in the germline V gene. CDR3 size: 12 residues. The CDR3 DNA is TGCGCCAGCAGCCAAGACCAGACACCCCTCCACTTT. Its protein is CASSQDQTPLHF.

This chain uses TRBV5-5 with TRBJ1-2, with TRBD1 as a possible D gene (5 bases). The V gene's germline CDR1 is SGHKS and CDR2 YYEKEE (reference sequence). The V gene lost 3 bases and the J gene lost 4 bases, with 19 bases spanning the gap. This CDR3 contains 16 residues. CDR3 in DNA: TGTGCCAGCAGCTCGGGGAGCTCGACAGAGTTCTATGGCTACACCTTC. The encoded protein is CASSSGSSTEFYGYTF.

The chain uses TRBV2 and TRBJ1-6; D unresolved. The V and J ends lost 2 bases and 9 bases respectively, with 5 bases between them. The length of the CDR3 is 12 residues. Per the germline V gene, CDR1 is SNHLY and CDR2 is FYNNEI. In DNA, the CDR3 is TGTGCCAGCAGTGAAATTGGTTCACCCCTCCACTTT. Encoded protein: CASSEIGSPLHF.

V usage is TRBV7-2 and J usage is TRBJ2-2, with D possibly TRBD2 on 6 matching bases. CDR3 length: 13 amino acids. Deletions cut 4 bases from V and 6 bases from J, with 9 bases between. Germline-derived CDR1 and CDR2 are SGHTA and FQGNSA. This chain's CDR3 is CASSSWEAGELFF. The CDR3 nucleotides read TGTGCCAGCAGCTCCTGGGAGGCCGGGGAGCTGTTTTTT.

The J gene is TRBJ2-1, the V gene TRBV2; 9 positions agree with TRBD1. This CDR3 is 16 amino acids long. The V and J ends lost 2 bases and 7 bases, in that order; junction bases with no gene match: 9. Germline V gene lookup returns CDR1 SNHLY and CDR2 FYNNEI. In DNA form, the CDR3 reads TGTGCCAGCAGTGAACAGACAGGGGGTAGTTCGAATGAGCAGTTCTTC. Translating gives CASSEQTGGSSNEQFF.

This clonotype appeared a few times. This chain links TRBV2 with TRBJ2-1; D may correspond to TRBD1 or TRBD2 (5 bases each). CDR1 is SNHLY and CDR2 is FYNNEI in the germline V gene. Trimming left V 10 bases short and J 8 bases short, with 15 bases between. The CDR3 has 12 amino acids. This CDR3 is CANTRGADEQFF. The CDR3 nucleotides read TGTGCCAACACGAGAGGGGCCGATGAGCAGTTCTTC.

This clonotype was seen a handful of times. The rearrangement links TRBV7-2 to TRBJ2-3; TRBD2 aligns across 13 bases. The J segment lost 10 bases and the V segment lost 5 bases, leaving 12 bases of the junction unmatched. Per the germline V gene, CDR1 is SGHTA and CDR2 is FQGNSA. The CDR3 consists of 16 residues. The CDR3 DNA is TGTGCCAGCAGCCCTCAAACTAGCGGGGGGGCATGGGCGCAGTATTTT. Translating gives CASSPQTSGGAWAQYF.

The chain has TRBV28 and TRBJ2-7; the D gene is possibly TRBD1 (6 bases). The germline V and J ends were trimmed by 2 bases and 9 bases, with 14 bases remaining between them. The CDR3 is made up of 13 amino acids. Germline CDR1 MDHEN, CDR2 SYDVKM. CDR3 sequence: CASSLTGNKVQYF. The CDR3 DNA is TGTGCCAGCAGTTTAACAGGGAACAAGGTGCAGTACTTC.

The sample holds many counts of this clonotype. The CDR3 region is CSALRADRATDTQYF. DNA for the CDR3: TGCAGTGCCCTAAGGGCGGACAGGGCCACAGATACGCAGTATTTT. The rearrangement uses TRBV20-1 and TRBJ2-3; 8 bases are shared with TRBD1. This CDR3 has 15 amino acids. The germline CDR1 and CDR2 sequences are DFQATT and SNEGSKA (reference sequence). The trim removed 6 bases at V and 2 bases at J, leaving 10 bases unmatched.

This clonotype was counted many times. As DNA, the CDR3 is TGTGCCAGCAGCTTACTTGAGACCCAGTACTTC. Encoded protein: CASSLLETQYF. The genes are TRBV7-2 and TRBJ2-5, with unresolved D. V lost 2 bases and J 5 bases, leaving 3 bases between the germline ends. The CDR3 runs to 11 residues. Germline assignment: CDR1 SGHTA and CDR2 FQGNSA.

This clonotype was observed at least ten times. The CDR3 bases are TGTGCCAGCAGTGAAGGGGACTTACTCTACACAGATACGCAGTATTTT. The encoded protein is CASSEGDLLYTDTQYF. This sequence joins TRBV6-1 and TRBJ2-3, with a tentative D call TRBD2 (6 bases). V was trimmed by 1 base and J by 2 bases, leaving 13 bases between them. CDR3 length: 16 residues. CDR1 and CDR2 (germline): MNHNS, SASEGT.

This clonotype showed up just a few times. The chain is built from TRBV6-2 or TRBV6-3 and TRBJ1-5; 11 bases line up with TRBD1. CDR1 MNHEY and CDR2 SVGEGT come from the germline V gene. This CDR3 contains 16 residues. With 3 bases clipped from V and 7 bases from J, the junction kept 8 bases outside the gene matches. The DNA of the CDR3 is TGTGCCAGCAGTTATCTAACGGGACAGGGGGTGCAGCCCCAGCATTTT. Residues: CASSYLTGQGVQPQHF.

This clonotype was picked up a small number of times. The rearrangement uses TRBV20-1 and TRBJ2-1; perhaps TRBD1 as D (5 bases). The germline CDR1 and CDR2 sequences are DFQATT and SNEGSKA (reference sequence). The CDR3 sequence is 13 residues long. Trimming shortened V by 0 bases and J by 5 bases, and 8 bases separated the two germline ends. The DNA of the CDR3 is TGCAGTGCTAGAGAACGGACAAACAATGAGCAGTTCTTC. It codes for CSARERTNNEQFF.

This clonotype has a handful of counts. As DNA, the CDR3 is TGCAGTGCTAGAGAATTACAGAGTCCCACATACGAGCAGTACTTC. The encoded protein is CSARELQSPTYEQYF. V usage is TRBV20-1 and J usage is TRBJ2-7, with D unresolved. Trimming left V 0 bases short and J 4 bases short, with 16 bases between. The CDR3 runs 15 residues. CDR1 and CDR2 (germline): DFQATT, SNEGSKA (reference sequence).

This clonotype was picked up many times. The CDR3 nucleotides read TGTGCCAGCAGTTACTTGCGGGAGGGCGGCGAGCAGTACTTC. Its translation is CASSYLREGGEQYF. This rearrangement joins TRBV27 to TRBJ2-7; 9 bases are shared with TRBD2. Germline loops: CDR1 MNHEY, CDR2 SMNVEV (reference sequence). This CDR3 region has 14 residues. V dropped 4 bases and J dropped 6; count of bases not matched to a gene: 7.

This clonotype was seen ten or more times. V is TRBV6-6 and J is TRBJ1-3; D ambiguous. The V and J ends lost 10 bases and 0 bases respectively, with 16 bases between them. This CDR3 has 15 residues. Per the germline V gene, CDR1 is MNHNY and CDR2 is SVGAGI (reference sequence). The CDR3 is CATTRGGGSGNTIYF. CDR3 nucleotide sequence: TGTGCCACCACGCGGGGTGGAGGCTCTGGAAACACCATATATTTT.

V usage is TRBV7-8 and J usage is TRBJ1-6, with D maybe TRBD1 (6 bases). Trimming removed 0 bases at V and 9 bases at J, with 12 bases between. The CDR3 runs 15 residues. The germline V gene encodes CDR1 SGHVS and CDR2 FQNEAQ. In DNA, the CDR3 is TGTGCCAGCAGCTTAGCGGGGGCGTTTTCTTCACCCCTCCACTTT. Its protein product is CASSLAGAFSSPLHF.

The V call is TRBV29-1, the J call TRBJ2-6; either TRBD1 or TRBD2 may fit D (5 bases each). The germline gives CDR1 SQVTM, CDR2 ANQGSEA. The CDR3 runs to 15 residues. V lost 5 bases and J lost 0, with 11 bases in between. CDR3 coding DNA: TGCAGCGTTATAGGGACGGCCTCTGGGGCCAACGTCCTGACTTTC. The encoded protein is CSVIGTASGANVLTF.